A selection of T cell receptor beta chains follows, all from one sample in a study of blood T cell repertoires in COVID-19. Clones were read by immunoSEQ multiplex PCR, and TCRdb kept only the in-frame ones, dropping some. The repertoire includes fewer than 250,000 clones, 70% to 90% of them detected once, and just over 0.7% sits in the top ten. The source material was peripheral blood. Source of these receptors: a middle-aged man with acute or convalescent COVID-19. The CDR3 runs from the conserved cysteine through the conserved F or W. D genes are given only for firm matches. Rows may omit the clone size; those that give it use once, few, many or a size class.

size: NA; J: TRBJ2-4; V: TRBV7-3; D: TRBD1; DNA: TGTGCCAGCAGCTTATTTACCGGGACAGGGGGCGCAGACAAAAACATTCAGTACTTC; CDR3: CASSLFTGTGGADKNIQYF
size: NA; J: TRBJ1-6; V: TRBV30; D: TRBD1; DNA: TGTGCCTGGAGTCAACCCCATGTGGACAGGGATTATAATTCACCCCTCCACTTT; CDR3: CAWSQPHVDRDYNSPLHF
size: once; J: TRBJ2-1; V: TRBV19; D: TRBD2; DNA: TGTGCCAGCGAGTATAGGTCCGGACTAGCGGGACCTAATGAGCAGTTCTTC; CDR3: CASEYRSGLAGPNEQFF
size: NA; J: TRBJ2-7; V: TRBV10-3; D: TRBD2; DNA: TGTGCCACCGGCGGGGGTGGGGTCCCCCAATACTCCTACGAGCAGTACTTC; CDR3: CATGGGGVPQYSYEQYF
size: NA; J: TRBJ2-2; V: TRBV5-1; D: TRBD2; DNA: TGCGCCAGCAGCTTGTTAGCGGGAGGCGGGACCGGGGAGCTGTTTTTT; CDR3: CASSLLAGGGTGELFF
size: NA; J: TRBJ2-1; V: TRBV2; D: TRBD2; DNA: TGTGCCAGCAGTGCCGGACTAGCGGGGGCCCCCTACAATGAGCAGTTCTTC; CDR3: CASSAGLAGAPYNEQFF
size: few; J: TRBJ1-5; V: TRBV30; D: TRBD1; DNA: TGTGCCTGGAGTGTAGGGACAGTTAGCAATCAGCCCCAGCATTTT; CDR3: CAWSVGTVSNQPQHF
size: NA; J: TRBJ2-5; V: TRBV7-3; D: NA; DNA: TGTGCCAGCAGCTTAGGGTGGGGCGGAATTGAAGAGACCCAGTACTTC; CDR3: CASSLGWGGIEETQYF
size: NA; J: TRBJ2-3; V: TRBV18; D: TRBD1; DNA: TGTGCCAGCTCAGTACCGGGACAGGCGGTTTTCGGTACAGATACGCAGTATTTT; CDR3: CASSVPGQAVFGTDTQYF
size: NA; J: TRBJ1-1; V: TRBV7-9; D: TRBD1; DNA: TGTGCCAGCAGCTTTGACAGGGCCGAGGGAGCTTTCTTT; CDR3: CASSFDRAEGAFF
size: once; J: TRBJ2-5; V: TRBV5-1; D: NA; DNA: TGCGCCAGCAGCCCCTCCCCGGGACAAGAGACCCAGTACTTC; CDR3: CASSPSPGQETQYF
size: few; J: TRBJ2-1; V: TRBV11-3; D: NA; DNA: TGTGCCAGCAGCTTAGAACTGAATGAGCAGTTCTTC; CDR3: CASSLELNEQFF
size: few; J: TRBJ2-1; V: TRBV18; D: TRBD2; DNA: TGTGCCAGCTCACCTCTTGTACTAGCGGGAGGGCCGAATGAGCAGTTCTTC; CDR3: CASSPLVLAGGPNEQFF
size: NA; J: TRBJ1-3; V: TRBV6-6; D: NA; DNA: TGTGCCAGCAGTTACGGCCGTTTAGGAGACACCATATATTTT; CDR3: CASSYGRLGDTIYF
size: NA; J: TRBJ2-1; V: TRBV5-5; D: NA; DNA: TGTGCCAGCCTCCTCGAAGGGGCCGGTGAGCAGTTCTTC; CDR3: CASLLEGAGEQFF
size: NA; J: TRBJ1-5; V: TRBV27; D: TRBD1; DNA: TGTGCCAGCAGTCCGGACAGGGACAATCAGCCCCAGCATTTT; CDR3: CASSPDRDNQPQHF
size: NA; J: TRBJ2-2; V: TRBV5-4; D: NA; DNA: TGTGCCAGCAGCTTGGGCGGGACCGCGAACACCGGGGAGCTGTTTTTT; CDR3: CASSLGGTANTGELFF
size: once; J: TRBJ2-4; V: TRBV7-2; D: NA; DNA: TGTGCCAGCAGCTTAGGACTTGCCCGAGGCAAAAACATTCAGTACTTC; CDR3: CASSLGLARGKNIQYF
size: NA; J: TRBJ2-4; V: TRBV2; D: TRBD2; DNA: TGTGCCACCTCCAAACGGGCGGGGGGCGAAAACATTCAGTACTTC; CDR3: CATSKRAGGENIQYF
size: NA; J: TRBJ1-5; V: TRBV6-5; D: NA; DNA: TGTGCCAGCAGTTACTCGTCAGTAAGTGTTCAGCCCCAGCATTTT; CDR3: CASSYSSVSVQPQHF
size: NA; J: TRBJ1-1; V: TRBV6-4; D: NA; DNA: TGTGCCAGCAGTGACTCTAGCGGGACCACTGAAGCTTTCTTT; CDR3: CASSDSSGTTEAFF
size: NA; J: TRBJ2-5; V: TRBV19; D: TRBD2; DNA: TGTGCCAGTACGGGACTAGCGGGGGGGTCACCTCAAGAGACCCAGTACTTC; CDR3: CASTGLAGGSPQETQYF
size: NA; J: TRBJ1-5; V: TRBV29-1; D: NA; DNA: TGCAGCGTTGCGGGACAACAAAATCAGCCCCAGCATTTT; CDR3: CSVAGQQNQPQHF
size: NA; J: TRBJ1-5; V: TRBV10-1; D: NA; DNA: TGCGCCAGCAGTGAGGGCGGGGGTCATCAGCCCCAGCATTTT; CDR3: CASSEGGGHQPQHF
size: NA; J: TRBJ1-5; V: TRBV4-1; D: NA; DNA: TGCGCCAGCAGCCTGGTGGGTTCAGGGGAACAGCCCCAGCATTTT; CDR3: CASSLVGSGEQPQHF
size: NA; J: TRBJ1-6; V: TRBV7-9; D: NA; DNA: TGTGCCAGCAGCTTAGCGACAGCCTATAATTCACCCCTCCACTTT; CDR3: CASSLATAYNSPLHF
size: NA; J: TRBJ2-1; V: TRBV4-3; D: NA; DNA: TGCGCCAGCAGCCAAGAGGGAAATGGGGCAAGTGAGCAGTTCTTC; CDR3: CASSQEGNGASEQFF
size: NA; J: TRBJ1-1; V: TRBV3-1/TRBV3-2; D: NA; DNA: TGTGCCAGCAGCCAATACGGCACTGAAGCTTTCTTT; CDR3: CASSQYGTEAFF
size: once; J: TRBJ2-2; V: TRBV7-9; D: NA; DNA: TGTGCCAGCAGCTTAGGACTAGTATGGACCGGGGAGCTGTTTTTT; CDR3: CASSLGLVWTGELFF
size: NA; J: TRBJ2-3; V: TRBV7-6; D: TRBD2; DNA: TGTGCCAGCTCATCATCCCATCTAATTCTAGCGGGGGCCACAGATACGCAGTATTTT; CDR3: CASSSSHLILAGATDTQYF
size: NA; J: TRBJ2-1; V: TRBV5-1; D: TRBD2; DNA: TGCGCCAGCATGAGCGGGGGGGCCTACAATGAGCAGTTCTTC; CDR3: CASMSGGAYNEQFF
size: NA; J: TRBJ1-6; V: TRBV28; D: NA; DNA: TGTGCCAGCAGTGCCGCGAGGGACCCCCGCGGCGGGGGCTATAATTCACCCCTCCACTTT; CDR3: CASSAARDPRGGGYNSPLHF
size: NA; J: TRBJ2-7; V: TRBV13; D: NA; DNA: TGTGCCAGCAGCTTCTCTTCGGGAGTTCGAGACTACGAGCAGTACTTC; CDR3: CASSFSSGVRDYEQYF